This TCR beta chain originates from a study of T cell responses to AZD1222 COVID-19 vaccine. TCRdb keeps only in-frame clones here, not all; method: immunoSEQ multiplex PCR. Found here are about 150,000 clones, roughly 92% of them singletons; the top ten hold approximately 3.8%. This TCR was sampled from an adult who received the AZD1222 COVID-19 vaccine. The sample here was peripheral blood, taken 28 days after the second AZD1222 dose.

As DNA, the CDR3 is TGTGCCAGCTCACCCGACAGCTACTACGAGCAGTACTTC. Encoded protein: CASSPDSYYEQYF. J is TRBJ2-7 and V is TRBV18, with D possibly being TRBD1 (5 bases). CDR3 length: 13 residues. The germline V gene has CDR1 KGHSH and CDR2 LQKENI. Between the trimmed V and J ends, which lost 3 bases and 3 bases, there was a span of 9 bases.